The rows below give T cell receptor beta chains drawn from one sample of a study of vaccination effects on CD4 cells after COVID-19. Only in-frame clones appear in the TCRdb table, and some are missing; sequencing was by immunoSEQ multiplex PCR. The sample gives tens of thousands of clones, around 80% of which show up once; 5.4% is in the top ten. Their antigens are not known. Sequenced here: CD4+ T cells from PBMCs cultured without peptide, sampled after COVID-19 vaccination. The origin of the receptors is a human donor who had a prior SARS-CoV-2 infection. Each CDR3 is given with its conserved first and last residue. The D gene is left open where the match is weak. Size tells how often a clone was seen (once, few, many) or the class of an expanded clone, and some rows leave it out.

clone_size j_call d_call v_call cdr3_nt cdr3_aa
NA TRBJ2-3 TRBD2 TRBV2 TGTGCCAGCAGTGAAGGATGGGGGGGTACAGATACGCAGTATTTT CASSEGWGGTDTQYF
NA TRBJ2-7 NA TRBV3-1/TRBV3-2 TGTGCCAGCAGCCAAGGTGGAGGGTTCTACGAGCAGTACTTC CASSQGGGFYEQYF
NA TRBJ1-2 TRBD1 TRBV6-1 TGTGCCAGCAGTGAAGGACAGGGATGGGATGGCTACACCTTC CASSEGQGWDGYTF
NA TRBJ1-1 NA TRBV7-9 TGTGCCAGCACGCAATTGGGGGGCCCCACTGAAGCTTTCTTT CASTQLGGPTEAFF
NA TRBJ2-1 TRBD2 TRBV9 TGTGCCAGCAGCCCCCATAGCGGGAGATCCCCCTACAATGAGCAGTTCTTC CASSPHSGRSPYNEQFF
few TRBJ1-1 NA TRBV2 TGTGCCAGCAATCCCAGTGGGGACACTGAAGCTTTCTTT CASNPSGDTEAFF
once TRBJ2-7 TRBD1 TRBV7-9 TGTGCCAGCAGCTTACGGGGGACAGGCTCCTACGAGCAGTACTTC CASSLRGTGSYEQYF
NA TRBJ1-4 NA TRBV11-2 TGTGCCAGCAGCACGGGGACCAGGTTGGGAAGGGAAAAACTGTTTTTT CASSTGTRLGREKLFF
NA TRBJ2-5 TRBD2 TRBV6-5 TGTGCCAGCAGGGCGGGGACTACTCAAGAGACCCAGTACTTC CASRAGTTQETQYF
NA TRBJ2-5 TRBD1 TRBV3-1/TRBV3-2 TGTGCCAGCAGCCAGGCGAGGACAGGGCAAGAGACCCAGTACTTC CASSQARTGQETQYF
NA TRBJ2-3 TRBD1 TRBV5-1 TGCGCCAGCAGCTTAGGGAGTACGGGACAGGGGGTCACAGATACGCAGTATTTT CASSLGSTGQGVTDTQYF
few TRBJ2-7 NA TRBV7-2 TGTGCCAGCAGCATACAGGACCGATACGAGCAGTACTTC CASSIQDRYEQYF
NA TRBJ2-7 TRBD1 TRBV6-5 TGTGCCAGCAGTATTAGGGACAGGGAATACGAGCAGTACTTC CASSIRDREYEQYF
NA TRBJ2-3 NA TRBV5-8 TGTGCCAGCAGTTTGGGCCGGGGAGATACGCAGTATTTT CASSLGRGDTQYF
NA TRBJ1-2 TRBD1 TRBV5-1 TGCGCCAGCAGCCCGACAGGGGGTTCGACCAACTATGGCTACACCTTC CASSPTGGSTNYGYTF
few TRBJ1-1 NA TRBV5-1 TGCGCCAGCAGGGAACGGACAGATGAAGCTTTCTTT CASRERTDEAFF
NA TRBJ2-7 TRBD1 TRBV19 TGTGCCAGTAGTCTGAGACAGGGGCTTAAATCCTACGAGCAGTACTTC CASSLRQGLKSYEQYF
few TRBJ2-7 NA TRBV9 TGTGCCAGCAGCGTAGAGGGTTCCTACGAGCAGTACTTC CASSVEGSYEQYF
NA TRBJ1-1 NA TRBV2 TGTGCCAGCAGTTATCAGGTGGTGAACACTGAAGCTTTCTTT CASSYQVVNTEAFF
NA TRBJ2-5 TRBD2 TRBV19 TGTGCCAGTAGTACGACTAGCGGGGGGCCTGAGACCCAGTACTTC CASSTTSGGPETQYF
few TRBJ2-7 NA TRBV21-1 TGTGCCAGCAGCAAAGATGGTCCAGGGGGACGGCTAGCGGGAAGTAGCGAGCAGTACTTC CASSKDGPGGRLAGSSEQYF
NA TRBJ1-5 NA TRBV6-6 TGTGCCAGCAGTTACTCGCGGGGAATACAGCCCCAGCATTTT CASSYSRGIQPQHF
NA TRBJ2-6 NA TRBV7-9 TGTGCCAGCAGCTCTTTCCCCGGATGGCGACACTCTGGGGCCAACGTCCTGACTTTC CASSSFPGWRHSGANVLTF
once TRBJ2-5 NA TRBV7-3 TGTGCCAGCAGCTTAAGCAGGGGAGAGACCCAGTACTTC CASSLSRGETQYF
NA TRBJ2-5 TRBD2 TRBV11-3 TGTGCCAGCAGCGCGGGGGGGCAAGAGACCCAGTACTTC CASSAGGQETQYF
NA TRBJ1-1 TRBD1 TRBV29-1 TGCAGCGTTGTGGGGGGGACAGGGAGCACTGAAGCTTTCTTT CSVVGGTGSTEAFF
NA TRBJ1-1 NA TRBV24-1 TGTGCCACCAGTGACTCAGCCAACACTGAAGCTTTCTTT CATSDSANTEAFF
NA TRBJ2-7 TRBD2 TRBV7-2 TGTGCCAGCAGCCTATCAATCGGGGGAGGGACGTACGAGCAGTACTTC CASSLSIGGGTYEQYF
NA TRBJ1-2 TRBD1 TRBV6-6 TGTGCCAGCAGTTACCCTCCCGGGACAGGGGGTAACGGCTACACCTTC CASSYPPGTGGNGYTF
NA TRBJ1-6 NA TRBV4-2 TGTGCCAGCAGCCAAGGGGTTGGGGGTAATTCACCCCTCCACTTT CASSQGVGGNSPLHF
NA TRBJ1-4 NA TRBV5-4 TGTGCCAGCAGCCCTTGTGAAAAACTGTTTTTT CASSPCEKLFF
NA TRBJ2-7 NA TRBV6-1 TGTGCCAGCAGTGAAAGGACCGCTTCCTACGAGCAGTACTTC CASSERTASYEQYF